The 26 T cell receptor beta chains below were found in one sample sequenced in a study of blood T cells in healthy people across ages (dated by TCRdb to the mid-2010s). The library was generated by 5' RACE. The sequencing machine was an Illumina HiSeq 2500. A second roughly 6 to 11 cycle PCR used a sample-barcoded 5' primer and a J-beta primer mix. The public reads were reanalyzed by TCRdb: fastp trimming at Q25, MiXCR alignment, in-frame beta chains only. Identical CDR3 proteins give one entry, which carries the most common genes and DNA. For this sample there are around 600,000 distinct CDR3 sequences; less than 60% appear just once. Under 30% of the sample is taken by the ten largest. The sequencing sample was made of blood. These receptors were obtained from an older man in good health.

The chain uses TRBV7-2 and TRBJ2-1, with TRBD1 identical over 11 bases. Germline V lookup: CDR1 SGHTA, CDR2 FQGNSA. Trimming cost V 6 bases and J 6 bases; bases outside gene matches: 7. The CDR3 runs 15 residues. CDR3 bases: TGTGCCAGCAGACATACCGGGACAGGGGGCAATGAGCAGTTCTTC. Translating gives CASRHTGTGGNEQFF. The variable domain in full, with the rest retrieved from reference TRBV7-2 and TRBJ2-1, is GAGVSQSPSNKVTEKGKDVELRCDPISGHTALYWYRQSLGQGLEFLIYFQGNSAPDKSGLPSDRFSAERTGGSVSTLTIQRTQQEDSAVYLCASRHTGTGGNEQFFGPGTRLTVL.

The J gene is TRBJ2-1, the V gene TRBV27; 9 nucleotides agree with TRBD2. Germline lookup yields CDR1 MNHEY and CDR2 SMNVEV (reference sequence). V trimming: 6 bases; J trimming: 9 bases; junction bases outside the gene matches: 12. The CDR3 loop spans 15 amino acids. CDR3 nucleotides: TGTGCCAGCAGCGACCGGCTAGCGGGATTGGGTGAGCAGTTCTTC. The encoded protein is CASSDRLAGLGEQFF.

This clonotype was recorded at least ten times. The J gene is TRBJ2-3, the V gene TRBV6-5, with 8 bases matching TRBD2. The CDR3 extends over 16 amino acids. The V gene end was trimmed by 5 bases and the J gene end by 1 base; junction bases not matched to a gene: 8. Germline CDR1 is MNHEY and CDR2 is SVGAGI. CDR3 sequence reads: CASSPPLGRGTDTQYF. In DNA, the CDR3 is TGTGCCAGCAGTCCCCCCCTCGGGAGGGGCACAGATACGCAGTATTTT.

This clonotype was seen repeatedly, ten times or more. CDR3 amino acids: CASSFPSSYEQYF. CDR3 in DNA: TGTGCCAGCAGCTTTCCCTCCTCCTACGAGCAGTACTTC. The rearrangement joins TRBV7-9 to TRBJ2-7, with D unclear. The CDR3 contains 13 residues. Germline values: CDR1 SEHNR, CDR2 FQNEAQ (reference sequence). V was shortened by 3 bases and J by 0 bases, with 6 bases between the two germline ends.

This clonotype was counted between two and nine times. The chain carries TRBV29-1 and TRBJ1-2, with TRBD1 matching over 9 bases. Germline lookup yields CDR1 SQVTM and CDR2 ANQGSEA. Losses at the gene ends were 7 bases for V and 5 bases for J; bases not matched to a gene: 8. The CDR3 consists of 13 residues. This CDR3 reads CSAEQGARYGYTF. CDR3 sequence (DNA): TGCAGCGCCGAACAGGGGGCGCGTTATGGCTACACCTTC.

V usage is TRBV10-3 and J usage is TRBJ1-2, with D possibly being TRBD1 (5 bases). The CDR3 length is 16 residues. Looked up from germline, CDR1 is ENHRY and CDR2 is SYGVKD. V was pared by 8 bases and J by 4 bases, with 23 bases between. The CDR3 DNA reads TGTGCCATCCACGTCAATATGGACGGCGGGGGCTATGGCTACACCTTC. Protein: CAIHVNMDGGGYGYTF.

Notes on this clonotype: A much larger clone is a single base away; this may be a read error. V and J are TRBV6-5 and TRBJ1-2; 9 bases align to TRBD1. CDR3 size: 15 residues. Germline assignment: CDR1 MNHEY and CDR2 SVGAGI. The CDR3 DNA reads TGTACCAGCACTGAACTCGGACAGGGGAGCTATGGCTACACCTTC. Protein product: CTSTELGQGSYGYTF.

This clonotype was seen a single time. The V and J genes are TRBV7-2 and TRBJ1-5; perhaps TRBD1 as D (5 bases). Per the germline V gene, CDR1 is SGHTA and CDR2 is FQGNSA. Trimming took off 5 bases at V and 4 bases at J, with 15 bases between the two ends. The CDR3 extends over 15 amino acids. CDR3 protein: CASSPPGGLNQPQHF. In nucleotides, the CDR3 is TGTGCCAGCAGCCCGCCGGGGGGGTTAAATCAGCCCCAGCATTTT.

Turning to this clonotype: A read error may produce the germline difference seen at one junction end. The CDR3 DNA sequence: TGTGCTAGCAGCTTATCGGGGTTCAAAGAGACCCAGTACTTC. This sequence encodes CASSLSGFKETQYF. V gene TRBV7-7 combines with J gene TRBJ2-5; perhaps TRBD2 as D (5 bases). This CDR3 spans 14 amino acids. Germline V gene data show CDR1 as SSHAT and CDR2 as FNYEAQ (reference sequence).

This clonotype was counted only a few times. The rearrangement uses TRBV5-1 and TRBJ2-3; 10 nucleotides align to TRBD2. The length of the CDR3 is 17 residues. With 0 bases clipped from V and 2 bases from J, the junction kept 6 bases outside the gene matches. In germline, CDR1 is SGHRS, CDR2 YFSETQ. The CDR3 here is CASSLGLAGDTTDTQYF. For the CDR3, the DNA is TGCGCCAGCAGCTTGGGGCTAGCGGGAGATACCACAGATACGCAGTATTTT.

The J gene is TRBJ1-1, the V gene TRBV29-1; D might be TRBD1 (5 bases). Germline V CDR1 and CDR2: SQVTM, ANQGSEA. The CDR3 loop spans 13 amino acids. Trimming took off 3 bases at V and 4 bases at J, with 12 bases between the two ends. The DNA of the CDR3 is TGCAGCGTTGAGGGGGGTGCGAGCACTGAAGCTTTCTTT. Amino acid sequence: CSVEGGASTEAFF.

This clonotype has a count of ten or more. The chain uses TRBV6-5 and TRBJ1-1, with D tentatively TRBD1 (6 bases). The germline CDR1 and CDR2 sequences are MNHEY and SVGAGI. This CDR3 region has 16 residues. V shed 6 bases and J shed 4 bases, with 21 bases lying between them. The CDR3: CASSGTWGPRGTEAFF. The CDR3 DNA reads TGTGCCAGCAGCGGGACATGGGGGCCTCGGGGCACTGAAGCTTTCTTT.

As for this clonotype: Its ends do not fully match the called genes, so a read error is possible. V usage is TRBV12-3 or TRBV12-4 and J usage is TRBJ2-7; D may match TRBD1 or TRBD2 (5 bases each). The CDR3 totals 13 residues. For the CDR3, the DNA is TGTGCCAGCGCTCCGGACGGGACCTACGTGCAGTACTTC. Translating it yields CASAPDGTYVQYF.

The chain couples TRBV20-1 to TRBJ1-5, with D hard to call. The CDR3 spans 14 residues. V gave up 3 bases and J gave up 2 bases, with 11 bases separating them. Germline assignment: CDR1 DFQATT and CDR2 SNEGSKA (reference sequence). The CDR3 sequence is CSARWAGGNQPQHF. DNA for the CDR3: TGCAGTGCTAGGTGGGCAGGAGGCAATCAGCCCCAGCATTTT.

The rearrangement links TRBV28 to TRBJ1-4; D remains ambiguous. CDR1 is MDHEN, CDR2 SYDVKM, per germline. Trimming pared 6 bases from V and 8 bases from J, leaving 16 bases between. The CDR3 has 14 residues. The CDR3 DNA reads as TGTGCCAGCAGCCCTGGGCCTTCCACGGAAAAACTGTTTTTT. Its protein product is CASSPGPSTEKLFF. Drawing the rest from reference TRBV28 and TRBJ1-4, the complete variable domain is DVKVTQSSRYLVKRTGEKVFLECVQDMDHENMFWYRQDPGLGLRLIYFSYDVKMKEKGDIPEGYSVSREKKERFSLILESASTNQTSMYLCASSPGPSTEKLFFGSGTQLSVL.

The CDR3 DNA follows: TGTGCCAGCAGTTATACAGTGAGCTCCTACAATGAGCAGTTCTTC. Residues: CASSYTVSSYNEQFF. The genes are TRBV7-2 and TRBJ2-1; D call uncertain. V lost 6 bases and J 0 bases, leaving 12 bases between the germline ends. The CDR3 has 15 amino acids. The V gene's germline CDR1 is SGHTA and CDR2 FQGNSA.

CDR3 protein: CASSLGGQGEQFF. In DNA, the CDR3 is TGTGCCAGCAGCTTAGGAGGTCAGGGTGAGCAGTTCTTC. The gene calls are TRBV7-2 and TRBJ2-1, with a possible D match to TRBD1 (5 bases). In germline, CDR1 is SGHTA, CDR2 FQGNSA. Trimming cost V 1 base and J 9 bases, with 10 bases left between them. The length of the CDR3 is 13 residues.

This clonotype was seen a handful of times. The rearrangement joins TRBV7-6 to TRBJ2-1; D remains unclear. V shed 1 base and J shed 5 bases, with 15 bases lying between them. The CDR3 totals 16 residues. The V gene's germline CDR1 is SGHVS and CDR2 FNYEAQ. The DNA of the CDR3 is TGTGCCAGCAGCTTAGGTCCGGGTGCAGGTAACAATGAGCAGTTCTTC. Encoded protein: CASSLGPGAGNNEQFF.

A note on this clonotype: The junction shows a germline mismatch at one end, possibly a read error. The V call is TRBV12-3 or TRBV12-4, the J call TRBJ2-4; 10 nucleotides match TRBD2. The CDR3 totals 15 residues. The CDR3 sequence: CATSLAGGRGNIQYF. The CDR3 DNA reads TGTGCCACCAGTTTAGCGGGGGGCCGAGGAAACATTCAGTACTTC.

V is TRBV29-1 and J is TRBJ2-5, with D possibly matching TRBD1 (5 bases). In germline, CDR1 is SQVTM, CDR2 ANQGSEA. CDR3 length equals 11 residues. V was pared by 0 bases and J by 13 bases, with 12 bases between. The CDR3 loop is CSVEESTVRYF. CDR3 coding DNA: TGCAGCGTTGAAGAATCGACAGTGAGGTACTTC. Using reference TRBV29-1 and TRBJ2-5 for the parts outside the CDR3, the full variable domain is SAVISQKPSRDICQRGTSLTIQCQVDSQVTMMFWYRQQPGQSLTLIATANQGSEATYESGFVIDKFPISRPNLTFSTLTVSNMSPEDSSIYLCSVEESTVRYFGPGTRLLVL.

The chain recombines TRBV10-3 with TRBJ1-2, with 7 bases identical to TRBD1. The CDR3 sequence is 16 residues long. Germline values: CDR1 ENHRY, CDR2 SYGVKD. The junction had 6 bases not matched to a gene; V was cut back by 0 bases and J by 2 bases. The CDR3 loop is CAISESGAGGNYGYTF. The CDR3 nucleotides read TGTGCCATCAGTGAGTCAGGGGCAGGGGGGAACTATGGCTACACCTTC.

The chain combines TRBV28 with TRBJ2-3; 12 bases match TRBD2. The V and J ends lost 7 bases and 6 bases, in that order; junction bases with no gene match: 8. The CDR3 totals 15 residues. From germline, CDR1 is MDHEN and CDR2 SYDVKM. The CDR3 bases are TGTGCCAGCACCCCCTCAGGACTAGCGGGGGATACGCAGTATTTT. Translating it yields CASTPSGLAGDTQYF.

The chain couples TRBV20-1 to TRBJ1-2; D is undetermined. The ends were cut back, 5 bases at V and 8 bases at J, with 21 bases in the middle. This CDR3 region has 14 residues. Germline V gives CDR1 DFQATT, CDR2 SNEGSKA (reference sequence). CDR3 in DNA: TGCAGTGCTGGCCCCCCCCTGGTAGGACGCGGCTACACCTTC. This codes for CSAGPPLVGRGYTF.

The chain joins TRBV27 to TRBJ1-2; maybe TRBD1 (5 bases). V lost 5 bases and J lost 6, with 13 bases in between. The CDR3 totals 13 residues. CDR1 is MNHEY and CDR2 is SMNVEV in the germline V gene (reference sequence). CDR3: CASSGIPQDGYTF. The CDR3 bases are TGTGCCAGCAGTGGGATCCCACAGGATGGCTACACCTTC.

The chain recombines TRBV11-3 with TRBJ2-3, with 8 bases identical to TRBD1. CDR1 and CDR2 from the germline V gene are SGHNT and YENEEA. V shed 4 bases, J shed 6 bases, and the junction held 6 bases outside the gene matches. There are 14 residues in the CDR3. The CDR3 nucleotides are TGTGCCAGCAGCTCTCTGACAGGGGACGATACGCAGTATTTT. Its protein is CASSSLTGDDTQYF.

The rearrangement links TRBV20-1 to TRBJ2-7; no clear D. Germline CDR1 is DFQATT and CDR2 is SNEGSKA (reference sequence). V lost 3 bases to trimming and J lost 4 bases, with 10 bases between them. The CDR3 has 12 amino acids. The CDR3 coding sequence is TGCAGTGCTAGCCCTCGCGAATACGAGCAGTACTTC. Translating it yields CSASPREYEQYF.